This T cell receptor beta chain was documented in a study of beta chain features in type 1 diabetes listed by TCRdb under 2018. Regarding the research as a whole: Mean age, gender distribution, total cell number and subset yield were not different between patients and healthy donors. Across all samples, almost 110 million sorted cells were examined, and cell number per subset correlated strongly with RNA yield. The study compared TCRB repertoires of sorted circulating CD4+ T cell subsets between recently diagnosed type 1 diabetes patients and matched healthy donors. Regulatory and stem cell-like memory subsets were isolated from only 8 patients and roughly 8 healthy donors, whereas naive and central memory subsets came from all 30 or so donors.

The paper's findings and limits, for the study overall: A moderate but significant shortening of TCRB CDR3 length was observed in type 1 diabetes patients in all four CD4+ subsets. The naive, central memory and regulatory TCRB repertoires appeared to resemble one another more closely among patients than among healthy donors. Only small numbers of individuals were included in the HLA sub-analyses, which left unresolved whether HLA type had any influence on TCRB rearrangement. Because cDNA was sequenced instead of genomic DNA, highly expressing activated cells could be over-represented, though the groups showed no difference in activation or CD3 levels. Shorter templates might be favored by PCR, yet because patient and control samples were amplified and corrected together, any such skew would affect both groups equally. Patients with type 1 diabetes made fewer insertions and deleted more nucleotides at VDJ recombination sites, implying thymic rearrangement abnormalities.

All of the isolated RNA was reverse transcribed with the High Capacity cDNA Reverse Transcription Kit, so expressed TCRB transcripts were sequenced. Deep immunoSEQ sequencing was performed on naive, central memory and regulatory T cell samples, with an average of roughly 4 million total reads per sample. Sorted cells were lysed in RLT buffer and RNA was extracted with DNase-treated RNeasy Micro or Mini kits, depending on cell number. Each cell subset was processed on its own to prevent cross-contamination, while patient and healthy donor samples were processed together. TCRB sequences were amplified from cDNA with the immunoSEQ multiplex PCR, producing 87-bp fragments spanning the CDR3 region. The amplicons were sequenced using the Illumina HiSeq platform. As for the original processing: Synthetic template baselines were used to correct PCR bias computationally, reads within Hamming distance 2 were collapsed together, and singletons that could not be merged were discarded. Reads were aligned to IMGT to assign V, D and J genes, CDR3 length, and insertions or deletions at six rearrangement sites. Clonotype counts were normalized to sorted cell number within each subset before computing true diversity and Gini coefficients with the tcR R package. Repertoire sharing was quantified using the overlap coefficient calculated on TCRB nucleotide sequences. TCRdb stores this immuneACCESS table with in-frame sequences only. Part of the clones is absent; in the studies checked, under half of the shortfall reflects unresolved V genes, and no reason is known for the rest. V, J and clone size are those of that table, while D and trimming were read from the DNA. This sample is represented by 300,000 to 450,000 clones; 8.5% to 10% of them were singletons. The ten largest clonotypes hold about 0.6% of the sample.

This clone has only a few counts. The antigen it binds to is not known. No base quality information exists; no much larger clone differs at one position. From each donor, a single peripheral blood sample of about 100 mL on average was drawn into heparinised tubes. Naive, central memory, regulatory and stem cell-like memory CD4+ T cells were sorted on a BD FACSAria II using a panel including CD45RO, CCR7, CD25, CD127, CD95 and CD27. All sorted populations exceeded 98% purity. PBMCs were isolated immediately by Lymphoprep density gradient centrifugation and stained directly without culture. So that batch effects would be minimized, each experiment stained and sorted samples in pairs, pairing one healthy donor with one patient. The CDR3, cysteine through phenylalanine, is 13 amino acids long. The retained sequence is limited to the CDR3, 39 bases, with the frame set at the first base. The CDR1 and CDR2 encoded by the germline V gene are SGHNT and YENEEA. Between the V and J ends, shortened by 8 bases and 8 bases respectively, the junction contains 15 bases.

The sequence came from a young man with type 1 diabetes. The V and J segments used are TRBV11-3 and TRBJ1-4; a confident D gene designation cannot be given. The sequencing sample was made of central memory CD4+ T cells from blood. The sequence in DNA is TGTGCCAGCGGACCTACTAGTGCGGAAAAACTGTTTTTT. This yields the protein CASGPTSAEKLFF.